This TCR beta chain was documented in a study of graft-versus-host responses after intestinal transplantation. Study-level information: Transplant types were multivisceral, liver-intestinal, or isolated intestinal. The recipients all started with anti-thymocyte globulin induction and then took tacrolimus and steroids for 2 to 3 years.

Produced via immunoSEQ multiplex PCR; TCRdb's table is partial and in-frame only. The table lists more than 80,000 clones, about 87% of them singletons, with around 0.3% in the top ten. Whole-study results and caveats: There were GvH clones found in recipient marrow, and some of them appeared first in ileum or blood. The presence of high graft-versus-host to host-versus-graft clonal ratios in allografts characterized patients with graft-donor T cell macrochimerism.

A word on this clone: The antigen is not known.

The length of the CDR3 is 16 residues. The trim removed 3 bases at V and 3 bases at J, leaving 8 bases unmatched. CDR1 is KGHSH, CDR2 LQKENI, per germline. The gene calls are TRBV18 and TRBJ2-5, with 9 bases that match TRBD2. The sample consisted of unstimulated CD4+ T cells sorted from spleen or lymph node cells, taken before transplant. The sequence was obtained from a human donor who was the organ donor for an intestinal transplant. The CDR3 coding sequence is TGTGCCAGCTCACCTCCCGGTGCTAGCGGGAAAGAGACCCAGTACTTC. Amino acids: CASSPPGASGKETQYF.